This entry lists 23 T cell receptor beta chains sequenced from one sample in a study of T cells after yellow fever vaccination. TCRdb independently ran MiXCR on the 5' RACE reads; one entry per CDR3 protein. This sample has some 290,000 distinct CDR3 sequences, with around 10% found just once. The specimen was CD4+ T cells sorted from PBMCs, collected 45 days after the yellow fever booster vaccination. Receptor source: a man aged 18 to 30 who received the YFV17D yellow fever vaccine.

This clonotype has just a few counts. The rearrangement links TRBV20-1 to TRBJ2-5; 9 positions match TRBD1. Trimming at V came to 4 bases and at J to 5 bases, leaving 8 bases not matched to a gene. The CDR3 covers 14 residues. CDR1 and CDR2 from the germline V gene are DFQATT and SNEGSKA (reference sequence). The CDR3 here is CSATGGTGRETQYF. The DNA of the CDR3 is TGCAGTGCTACCGGGGGGACAGGGAGGGAGACCCAGTACTTC.

The chain uses TRBV5-6 and TRBJ1-5; no definite D call. The CDR3 is 12 amino acids. V lost 4 bases, J lost 6 bases, and 8 bases lay in between. In germline, CDR1 is SGHDT, CDR2 YYEEEE. In DNA form, the CDR3 reads TGTGCCAGCAGCACAACGAGTCAGCCCCAGCATTTT. It encodes CASSTTSQPQHF.

This clonotype occurred many times. The V and J genes are TRBV3-1 and TRBJ1-6; D might be TRBD1 (6 bases). Trimming pared 1 base from V and 3 bases from J, leaving 7 bases between. CDR3 length: 15 amino acids. Germline V CDR1 and CDR2: LGHDT, YNNKEL (reference sequence). Here the CDR3 DNA reads TGTGCCAGCAGCCAAGGGACAGACTATAATTCACCCCTCCACTTT. It yields the protein CASSQGTDYNSPLHF.

The genes are TRBV4-3 and TRBJ2-1, with D tentatively TRBD1 or TRBD2 (5 bases each). With 0 bases removed from V and 10 bases from J, the gap between germline ends came to 10 bases. The germline V gene encodes CDR1 LGHNA and CDR2 YSLEER. This CDR3 has 13 residues. The CDR3 bases are TGCGCCAGCAGCCAAGAGAGGGACGGAGAGCAGTTCTTC. It translates to CASSQERDGEQFF.

This clonotype was counted only a few times. The chain employs TRBV20-1 and TRBJ1-5; D uncertain. V was trimmed by 5 bases and J by 0 bases, leaving 11 bases between them. Germline CDR1 is DFQATT and CDR2 is SNEGSKA (reference sequence). The CDR3 spans 14 residues. This CDR3 is CSADPSHSNQPQHF. DNA of the CDR3: TGCAGTGCTGACCCGTCACATAGCAATCAGCCCCAGCATTTT.

This chain connects TRBV7-2 to TRBJ2-3; 11 positions agree with TRBD2. This CDR3 comprises 15 residues. The V gene end was trimmed by 3 bases and the J gene end by 5 bases; junction bases not matched to a gene: 4. Germline CDR1 SGHTA, CDR2 FQGNSA. The CDR3 region has the DNA TGTGCCAGCAGCTTTAGCGGGGGGGTTAGAGATACGCAGTATTTT. Amino acid sequence: CASSFSGGVRDTQYF.

J is TRBJ1-6 and V is TRBV9, with D tentatively TRBD1 (6 bases). Germline CDR1 is SGDLS and CDR2 is YYNGEE. This CDR3 spans 15 amino acids. V shed 1 base and J shed 5 bases, with 10 bases lying between them. The CDR3 nucleotides read TGTGCCAGCAGCGTATCTGGGGGCCATAATTCACCCCTCCACTTT. It translates to CASSVSGGHNSPLHF.

This chain connects TRBV28 to TRBJ1-2; the D gene is possibly TRBD1 (6 bases). This CDR3 has 13 residues. Germline V gene sequence: CDR1 MDHEN, CDR2 SYDVKM. V was shortened by 3 bases and J by 2 bases, with 7 bases between the two germline ends. The CDR3 region has the DNA TGTGCCAGCAGTTTCAGGGGCAACTATGGCTACACCTTC. It encodes CASSFRGNYGYTF.

This clonotype was found many times. The chain uses TRBV2 and TRBJ1-2, with a weak D call TRBD1 (5 bases). Germline V lookup: CDR1 SNHLY, CDR2 FYNNEI. The V end was cut by 5 bases, the J end by 4 bases, with 11 bases between. The CDR3 totals 13 residues. CDR3 region: CASSKTDSYGYTF. CDR3 in DNA: TGTGCCAGCAGTAAGACAGATAGCTATGGCTACACCTTC.

This chain joins TRBV5-5 and TRBJ2-1, with 8 nucleotides matching TRBD2. This CDR3 region has 15 residues. CDR1 is SGHKS, CDR2 YYEKEE, per germline (reference sequence). Trimming at V came to 2 bases and at J to 8 bases, leaving 9 bases not matched to a gene. The CDR3 sequence: CASSLRGLASHEQFF. The CDR3 bases are TGTGCCAGCAGCTTAAGAGGACTAGCATCCCATGAGCAGTTCTTC.

This clonotype was recorded at least ten times. The chain is built from TRBV7-3 and TRBJ2-1; D uncertain. CDR3 length: 13 amino acids. The germline CDR1 and CDR2 sequences are SGHTA and FQGTGA. V shed 5 bases and J shed 8 bases, with 13 bases lying between them. The CDR3 loop reads CASSQAAWDEQFF. In nucleotides, the CDR3 is TGTGCCAGCAGCCAAGCCGCGTGGGATGAGCAGTTCTTC.

The chain joins TRBV19 to TRBJ2-1; 9 bases match TRBD2. The CDR3 length is 17 residues. With V trimmed by 6 bases and J by 4 bases, 13 bases remained unmatched. Germline-derived CDR1 and CDR2 are LNHDA and SQIVND (reference sequence). The CDR3 sequence: CASRPRAGGSRYNEQFF. CDR3 DNA sequence: TGTGCCAGTAGGCCTAGGGCGGGGGGGAGCCGATACAATGAGCAGTTCTTC.

This rearrangement joins TRBV5-1 to TRBJ2-4, with D tentatively TRBD1 (6 bases). V was clipped by 4 bases and J by 7 bases, with 12 bases between them. Germline-derived CDR1 and CDR2 are SGHRS and YFSETQ. The CDR3 has 13 amino acids. CDR3 loop: CASSTQGNNIQYF. The CDR3 nucleotides read TGCGCCAGCAGCACCCAGGGGAATAACATTCAGTACTTC.

This clonotype has just a few counts. The V and J genes are TRBV9 and TRBJ2-6; TRBD1 matches 8 bases. The CDR3 contains 15 residues. Germline CDR1 is SGDLS and CDR2 is YYNGEE. J gave up 2 bases and V 7 bases, and 5 bases lay outside the gene matches. CDR3 amino acids: CASGQGSPGANVLTF. The CDR3 DNA follows: TGTGCCAGCGGACAGGGTTCACCTGGGGCCAACGTCCTGACTTTC.

The chain is built from TRBV6-2 or TRBV6-3 and TRBJ2-5, with D possibly matching TRBD2 (6 bases). CDR3 size: 13 residues. The germline V and J ends were trimmed by 5 bases and 6 bases, with 13 bases remaining between them. The germline V gene has CDR1 MNHEY and CDR2 SVGEGT. The CDR3 loop reads CASSPTGRQTQYF. CDR3 bases: TGTGCCAGCAGTCCAACGGGGAGGCAGACCCAGTACTTC.

J is TRBJ2-3 and V is TRBV7-2; 8 bases are shared with TRBD1. Germline V gene lookup returns CDR1 SGHTA and CDR2 FQGNSA. The V segment lost 2 bases and the J segment 5 bases; nucleotides outside the gene matches: 15. This CDR3 spans 18 amino acids. The CDR3 sequence is CASSLFSAVAGGIDTQYF. Here the CDR3 DNA reads TGTGCCAGCAGCTTATTTTCTGCTGTGGCAGGGGGCATAGATACGCAGTATTTT.

This clonotype was detected a few times. V usage is TRBV9 and J usage is TRBJ2-3; D is undetermined. The germline V gene has CDR1 SGDLS and CDR2 YYNGEE. This CDR3 region has 14 residues. V lost 0 bases and J lost 3, with 8 bases in between. The CDR3 DNA is TGTGCCAGCAGCGTAGAACCCAGGACAGATACGCAGTATTTT. Residues: CASSVEPRTDTQYF.

CDR3 nucleotide sequence: TGTGCCAGCAGCCAGTTACCCAGGGGGACTCTCTATGGCTACACCTTC. Its protein is CASSQLPRGTLYGYTF. The rearrangement uses TRBV14 and TRBJ1-2; 7 bases line up with TRBD1. Germline V gene data show CDR1 as SGHDN and CDR2 as FVKESK. CDR3 length: 16 residues. Losses at the gene ends were 3 bases for V and 4 bases for J; bases not matched to a gene: 11.

Only one count was recorded for this clonotype. This rearrangement joins TRBV20-1 to TRBJ2-6; D is uncertain. The CDR3 runs to 14 residues. Germline CDR1 DFQATT, CDR2 SNEGSKA (reference sequence). Deletions cut 0 bases from V and 2 bases from J, with 5 bases between. Here the CDR3 DNA reads TGCAGTGCTAGAGACGACCCTGGGGCCAACGTCCTGACTTTC. It specifies CSARDDPGANVLTF.

V is TRBV24-1 and J is TRBJ2-1; D may be TRBD2 (5 bases). CDR1 is KGHDR and CDR2 is SFDVKD in the germline V gene. The CDR3 is 14 residues long. V was pared by 8 bases and J by 6 bases, with 16 bases between. For the CDR3, the DNA is TGTGCCACCAATCCGAGGGCCTGGGGCAATGAGCAGTTCTTC. Its protein is CATNPRAWGNEQFF.

The rearrangement links TRBV18 to TRBJ2-3; unclear D gene. The germline gives CDR1 KGHSH, CDR2 LQKENI. Trimming removed 3 bases from V and 2 bases from J, with 6 bases in between. CDR3 length: 13 residues. CDR3 sequence: CASSPQNTDTQYF. The CDR3 DNA follows: TGTGCCAGCTCACCCCAAAACACAGATACGCAGTATTTT. Complete variable domain (other parts from reference TRBV18 and TRBJ2-3): NAGVMQNPRHLVRRRGQEARLRCSPMKGHSHVYWYRQLPEEGLKFMVYLQKENIIDESGMPKERFSAEFPKEGPSILRIQQVVRGDSAAYFCASSPQNTDTQYFGPGTRLTVL.

V and J are TRBV7-3 and TRBJ2-2; 9 bases map to TRBD2. V dropped 4 bases and J dropped 4; count of bases not matched to a gene: 4. This CDR3 contains 15 residues. Germline loops: CDR1 SGHTA, CDR2 FQGTGA. The chain's CDR3 is CASSSSAGGTGELFF. In nucleotides, the CDR3 is TGTGCCAGCAGCTCCTCAGCGGGGGGCACCGGGGAGCTGTTTTTT.

This clonotype appeared a few times. The chain uses TRBV5-1 and TRBJ2-5; D remains ambiguous. The length of the CDR3 is 14 residues. V was clipped by 2 bases and J by 4 bases, with 12 bases between them. Germline values: CDR1 SGHRS, CDR2 YFSETQ. The CDR3 sequence is CASSFGDPTETQYF. The CDR3 region has the DNA TGCGCCAGCAGCTTTGGCGATCCGACAGAGACCCAGTACTTC.